This T cell receptor (beta chain) was recorded in a study of T cell responses to AZD1222 COVID-19 vaccine. Profiling relied on immunoSEQ multiplex PCR, and the TCRdb table lists in-frame clones only, not all of them. The sample holds over 100,000 clones; about 89% are singletons and the top ten take roughly 4.4%. Regarding the study as a whole: Spike-specific TCR breadth and depth both grew after two AZD1222 doses. Vaccine-related CD4 TCRs covered spike, predominating at 160-218 and 743-854. Repertoire sampling was restricted to post-peak T cell response timepoints. Donors, mostly white British, included more females; clonal diversity was possibly underestimated.

CDR3 length equals 15 residues. The germline V gene encodes CDR1 SGDLS and CDR2 YYNGEE. J lost 0 bases, V lost 2 bases, and 1 base had no gene match. A word on this clone: Antigen specificity is unknown.

This chain links TRBV9 with TRBJ2-2, with 7 bases fitting TRBD2. Specimen: peripheral blood, collected 28 days after the second AZD1222 dose. This sequence was found in an adult who received the AZD1222 COVID-19 vaccine. The CDR3 spells CASSVRGANTGELFF. CDR3 coding DNA: TGTGCCAGCAGCGTCCGGGGGGCGAACACCGGGGAGCTGTTTTTT. Supplemented by reference TRBV9 and TRBJ2-2, the full variable domain reads DSGVTQTPKHLITATGQRVTLRCSPRSGDLSVYWYQQSLDQGLQFLIQYYNGEERAKGNILERFSAQQFPDLHSELNLSSLELGDSALYFCASSVRGANTGELFFGEGSRLTVL.